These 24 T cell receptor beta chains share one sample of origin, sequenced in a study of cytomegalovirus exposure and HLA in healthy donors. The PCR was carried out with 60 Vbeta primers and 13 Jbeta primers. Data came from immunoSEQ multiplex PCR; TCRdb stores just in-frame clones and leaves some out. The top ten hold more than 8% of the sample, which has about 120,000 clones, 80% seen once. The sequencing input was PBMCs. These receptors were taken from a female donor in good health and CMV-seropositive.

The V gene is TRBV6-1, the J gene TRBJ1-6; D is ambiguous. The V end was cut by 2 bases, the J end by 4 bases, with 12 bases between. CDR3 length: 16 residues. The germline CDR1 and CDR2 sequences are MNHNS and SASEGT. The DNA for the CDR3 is TGTGCCAGCAGTGAACTGCCCGAGATTTATAATTCACCCCTCCACTTT. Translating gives CASSELPEIYNSPLHF.

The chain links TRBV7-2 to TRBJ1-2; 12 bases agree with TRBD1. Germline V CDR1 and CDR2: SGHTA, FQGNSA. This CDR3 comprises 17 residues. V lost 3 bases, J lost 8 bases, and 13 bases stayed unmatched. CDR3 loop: CASSLGDRGPGRGGYTF. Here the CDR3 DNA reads TGTGCCAGCAGCTTGGGGGACAGGGGGCCGGGTCGTGGGGGCTACACCTTC.

The CDR3 coding sequence is TGTGCCAGCAGCCATGGCGGTTCTGGAAACACCATATATTTT. It translates to CASSHGGSGNTIYF. The rearrangement joins TRBV28 to TRBJ1-3; no clear D gene. This CDR3 is built from 14 residues. Trimming shortened V by 6 bases and J by 1 base, and 10 bases separated the two germline ends. CDR1 MDHEN and CDR2 SYDVKM come from the germline V gene.

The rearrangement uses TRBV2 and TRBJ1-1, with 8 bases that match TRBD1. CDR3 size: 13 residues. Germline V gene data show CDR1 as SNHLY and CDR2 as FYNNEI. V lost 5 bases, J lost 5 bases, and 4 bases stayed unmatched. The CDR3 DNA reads TGTGCCAGCAGTCAGGGGGCGAATACTGAAGCTTTCTTT. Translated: CASSQGANTEAFF.

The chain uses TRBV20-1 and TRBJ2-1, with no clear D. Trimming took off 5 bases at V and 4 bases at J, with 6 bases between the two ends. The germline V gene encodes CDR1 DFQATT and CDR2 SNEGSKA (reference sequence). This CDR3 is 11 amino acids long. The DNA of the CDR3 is TGCAGTGCTCAGTTTTACAATGAGCAGTTCTTC. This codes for CSAQFYNEQFF.

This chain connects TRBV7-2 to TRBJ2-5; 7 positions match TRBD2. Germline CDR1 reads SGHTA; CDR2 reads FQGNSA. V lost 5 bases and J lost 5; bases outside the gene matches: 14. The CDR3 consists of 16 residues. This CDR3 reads CASSPAFERGRETQYF. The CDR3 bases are TGTGCCAGCAGCCCGGCTTTCGAGCGGGGTAGGGAGACCCAGTACTTC.

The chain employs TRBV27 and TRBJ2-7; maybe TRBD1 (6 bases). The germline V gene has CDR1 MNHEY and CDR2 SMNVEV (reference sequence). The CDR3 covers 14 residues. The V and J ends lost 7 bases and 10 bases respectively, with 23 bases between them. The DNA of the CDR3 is TGTGCCAGCACTGCTTCGGGGACAAGGTCATACCAGTACTTC. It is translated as CASTASGTRSYQYF.

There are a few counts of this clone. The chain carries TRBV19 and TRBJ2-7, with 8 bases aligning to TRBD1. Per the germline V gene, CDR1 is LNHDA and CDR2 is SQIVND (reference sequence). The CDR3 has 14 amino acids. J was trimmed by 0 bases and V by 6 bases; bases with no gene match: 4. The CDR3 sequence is CASSPGTGSYEQYF. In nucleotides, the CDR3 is TGTGCCAGTAGCCCCGGGACAGGCTCCTACGAGCAGTACTTC.

The CDR3 spells CAISDSYGYTF. The CDR3, as DNA: TGTGCCATCAGTGACAGTTATGGCTACACCTTC. The chain couples TRBV10-3 to TRBJ1-2; D remains unclear. CDR3 length: 11 amino acids. The V and J ends lost 3 bases and 5 bases respectively, with 4 bases between them. The V gene's germline CDR1 is ENHRY and CDR2 SYGVKD.

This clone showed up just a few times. The CDR3 nucleotides read TGCGCCAGCAGCCAAGCAGGACAGGGAAATTCACCCCTCCACTTT. Translated: CASSQAGQGNSPLHF. The V call is TRBV4-1, the J call TRBJ1-6; 8 bases fit TRBD1. The CDR3 is made up of 15 amino acids. J was trimmed by 7 bases and V by 1 base; bases with no gene match: 3. In germline, CDR1 is MGHRA, CDR2 YSYEKL.

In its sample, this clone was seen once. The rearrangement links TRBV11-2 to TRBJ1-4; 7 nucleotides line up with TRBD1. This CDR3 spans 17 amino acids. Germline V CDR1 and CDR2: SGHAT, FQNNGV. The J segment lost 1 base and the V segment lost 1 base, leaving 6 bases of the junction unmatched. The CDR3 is CASSLVRQGGTNEKLFF. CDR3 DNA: TGTGCCAGCAGCTTAGTCAGACAGGGCGGAACTAATGAAAAACTGTTTTTT.

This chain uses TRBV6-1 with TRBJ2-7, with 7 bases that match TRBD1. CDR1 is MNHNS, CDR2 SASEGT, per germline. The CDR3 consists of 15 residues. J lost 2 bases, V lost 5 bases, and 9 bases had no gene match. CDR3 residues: CASSTERGRTYEQYF. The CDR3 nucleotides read TGTGCCAGCAGTACCGAGAGGGGGCGAACCTACGAGCAGTACTTC.

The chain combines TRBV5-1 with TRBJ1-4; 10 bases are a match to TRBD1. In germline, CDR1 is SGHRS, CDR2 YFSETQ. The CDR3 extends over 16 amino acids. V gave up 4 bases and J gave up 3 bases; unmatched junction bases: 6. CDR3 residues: CASSRDRGNANEKLFF. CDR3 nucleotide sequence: TGCGCCAGCAGCCGGGACAGGGGAAATGCTAATGAAAAACTGTTTTTT.

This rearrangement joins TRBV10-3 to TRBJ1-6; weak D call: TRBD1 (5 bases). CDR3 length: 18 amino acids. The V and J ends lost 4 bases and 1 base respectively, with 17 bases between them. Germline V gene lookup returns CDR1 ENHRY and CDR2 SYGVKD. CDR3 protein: CAISAVGKRQSYNSPLHF. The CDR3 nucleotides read TGTGCCATCAGTGCGGTTGGTAAAAGACAGTCCTATAATTCACCCCTCCACTTT.

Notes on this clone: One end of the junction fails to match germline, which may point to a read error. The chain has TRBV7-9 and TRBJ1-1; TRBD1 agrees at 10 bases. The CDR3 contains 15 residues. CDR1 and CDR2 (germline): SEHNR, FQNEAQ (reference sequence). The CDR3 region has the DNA TGTTCCAGCAACAACCGCGGGGACAGGGGCACTGAAGCTTTCTTT. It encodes CSSNNRGDRGTEAFF.

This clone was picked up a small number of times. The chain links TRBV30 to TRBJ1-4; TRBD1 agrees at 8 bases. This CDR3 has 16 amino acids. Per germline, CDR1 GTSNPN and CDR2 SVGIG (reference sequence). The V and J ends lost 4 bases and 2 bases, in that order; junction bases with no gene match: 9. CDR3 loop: CAWMFRQGITNEKLFF. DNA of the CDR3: TGTGCCTGGATGTTCCGACAGGGGATTACTAATGAAAAACTGTTTTTT.

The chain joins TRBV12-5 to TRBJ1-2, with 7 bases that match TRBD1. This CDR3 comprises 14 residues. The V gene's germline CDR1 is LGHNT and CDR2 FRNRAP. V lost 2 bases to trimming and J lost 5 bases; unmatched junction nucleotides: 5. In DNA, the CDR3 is TGTGCTAGTGGTTTGCCGGGACAGATTTATGGCTACACCTTC. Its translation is CASGLPGQIYGYTF.

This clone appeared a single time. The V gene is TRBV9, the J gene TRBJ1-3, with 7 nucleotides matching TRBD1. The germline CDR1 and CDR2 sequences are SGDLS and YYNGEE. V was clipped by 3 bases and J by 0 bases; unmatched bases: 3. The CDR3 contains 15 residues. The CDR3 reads CASSAQGNSGNTIYF. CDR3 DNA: TGTGCCAGCAGCGCACAGGGGAACTCTGGAAACACCATATATTTT.

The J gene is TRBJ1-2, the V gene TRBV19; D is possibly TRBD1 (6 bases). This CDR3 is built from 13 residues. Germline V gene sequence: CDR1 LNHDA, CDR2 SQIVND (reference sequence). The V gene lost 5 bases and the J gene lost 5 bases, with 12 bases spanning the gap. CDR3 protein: CASSPRTEYGYTF. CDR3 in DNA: TGTGCCAGTAGTCCTCGGACAGAATATGGCTACACCTTC. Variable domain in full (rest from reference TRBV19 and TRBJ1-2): DGGITQSPKYLFRKEGQNVTLSCEQNLNHDAMYWYRQDPGQGLRLIYYSQIVNDFQKGDIAEGYSVSREKKESFPLTVTSAQKNPTAFYLCASSPRTEYGYTFGSGTRLTVV.

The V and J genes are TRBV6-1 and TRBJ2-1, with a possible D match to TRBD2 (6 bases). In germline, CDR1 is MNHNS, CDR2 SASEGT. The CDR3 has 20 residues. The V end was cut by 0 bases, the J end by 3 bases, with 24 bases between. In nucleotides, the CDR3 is TGTGCCAGCAGTGAAGCGCTTTTGAGGGGCAGACTAGGGCTCTACAATGAGCAGTTCTTC. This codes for CASSEALLRGRLGLYNEQFF.

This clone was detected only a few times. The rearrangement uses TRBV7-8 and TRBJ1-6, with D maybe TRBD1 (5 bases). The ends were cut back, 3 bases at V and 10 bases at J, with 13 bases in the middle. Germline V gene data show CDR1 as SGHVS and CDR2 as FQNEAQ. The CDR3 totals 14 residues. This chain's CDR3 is CASSFYGGRSPLHF. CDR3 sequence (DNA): TGTGCCAGCAGCTTTTATGGGGGGAGGTCACCCCTCCACTTT.

The CDR3 coding sequence is TGTGCCATCAGCGAACTCGCTGGCTACACCTTC. This gives the protein CAISELAGYTF. The chain is built from TRBV10-3 and TRBJ1-2, with D hard to call. Trimming took 6 bases from V and 7 from J, leaving 9 bases between them. The CDR3 runs to 11 residues. Germline lookup yields CDR1 ENHRY and CDR2 SYGVKD.

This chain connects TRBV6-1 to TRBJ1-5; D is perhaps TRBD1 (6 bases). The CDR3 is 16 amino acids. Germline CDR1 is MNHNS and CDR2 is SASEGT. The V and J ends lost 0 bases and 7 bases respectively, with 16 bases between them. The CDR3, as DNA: TGTGCCAGCAGTGAAGCGCGAAGGGGGGGGCTCCAGCCCCAGCATTTT. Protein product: CASSEARRGGLQPQHF.

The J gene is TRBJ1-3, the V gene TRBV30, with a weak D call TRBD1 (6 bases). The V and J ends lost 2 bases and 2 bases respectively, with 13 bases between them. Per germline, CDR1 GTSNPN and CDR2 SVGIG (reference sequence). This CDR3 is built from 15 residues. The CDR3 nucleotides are TGTGCCTGGAGTCCGGACAGAGCTCCTGGAAACACCATATATTTT. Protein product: CAWSPDRAPGNTIYF. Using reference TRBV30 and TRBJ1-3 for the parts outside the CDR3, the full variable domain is SQTIHQWPATLVQPVGSPLSLECTVEGTSNPNLYWYRQAAGRGLQLLFYSVGIGQISSEVPQNLSASRPQDRQFILSSKKLLLSDSGFYLCAWSPDRAPGNTIYFGEGSWLTVV.